This T cell receptor beta chain is drawn from a study of blood T cell repertoires in COVID-19 (dated by TCRdb to about 2020). Broadly, across the study: Collaborator samples came from the United States, Italy and Spain and covered acute and convalescent phases of COVID-19. Where available, HLA class I and class II types were taken from metadata supplied by the sample provider and were not determined by assay-based typing. A freely available public database, intended as a resource for researchers studying the immune response to SARS-CoV-2, is where the repertoires were released. A de-identified subject ID, COVID-19 status, age in years and sex were almost always included in the sample metadata. Subjects who had been exposed to COVID-19, were actively infected with it, or had recovered from it provided the deeply sampled blood TCRbeta repertoires that made up the dataset. The prospective study material was composed of cDNA or gDNA derived from T cells, B-cell-depleted T cells, or PBMCs. Samples were obtained from the ongoing ImmuneRACE study (first 160 participants) and from some 1,200 subjects provided by 6 global collaborators. Here is what the overall study found, with its caveats: The quantity of clinical and demographic metadata differed by source and by participant and was supplied without curation.

TCRbeta CDR3 regions were amplified from genomic DNA using the immunoSEQ Assay, a bias-controlled multiplex PCR. As for the original processing: The number of nucleated cells in each sample was estimated by amplification of reference gene primers within the assay. To quantify the absolute abundance of each unique TCRbeta CDR3 rearrangement, sequence reads were collapsed and filtered. For each sample, productive Simpson clonality was calculated as the square root of Simpson's diversity index across productive rearrangements. TCRdb re-hosts the immuneACCESS table, in-frame sequences only. Its copies lack some clones; in the studies checked, an unresolved V gene accounts for under half of them, and the cause for the rest is not known. V and J calls and clone size follow that table, whereas D and trimming were derived from the DNA. This sample lists some 320,000 clones; around 87% were detected once. The ten largest clones add up to approximately 5% of the sample.

To note about this clone: Its antigen specificity is not known. No much larger clone exists at a distance of one base, and base qualities are not known. Additional DNA sequences in this sample encode the identical CDR3.

Including the terminal cysteine and phenylalanine, the CDR3 comprises 14 residues. CDR3 DNA only is kept here, 42 bases in frame from base 1. The CDR1 and CDR2 encoded by the germline V gene (reference sequence) are LNHDA and SQIVND. From V the trimming removes 5 bases and from J it removes 2 bases, while the gene matches leave 2 bases of the junction unaccounted for. Participants in the prospective study were aged about 18 to 89 years, lived in 24 United States geographic areas, and enrolled through a virtual design. Cohort assignment in the prospective study relied on participant-reported clinical history from a screening survey and a study questionnaire. For ImmuneRACE Cohort 3, a participant was defined as recovered based on two consecutive negative NP/OP PCR tests, clearance by a healthcare professional, or resolution of symptoms. In the prospective study, mobile phlebotomists collected whole blood, serum and a nasopharyngeal or oropharyngeal swab from each participant. Additional blood draws and questionnaires over an approximately 2-month period could optionally be provided by prospective study participants. Before DNA extraction, prospective study blood samples were shipped either frozen or at room temperature.

The sequence was obtained from a woman in her thirties who had recovered from COVID-19. The sample comprised PBMCs or T cells enriched from blood (not recorded which). Recombination joined TRBV19 with TRBJ1-5, with 8 bases in between that match TRBD1. The DNA is as follows: TGTGCCAGTAGTGGGACAGGAGGCAATCAGCCCCAGCATTTT. This is translated as CASSGTGGNQPQHF.